Following are 7 T cell receptor beta chains from one sample sequenced in a study of neurological immune-mediated disorders. TCRdb fed the 5' RACE reads into MiXCR, producing one record per CDR3 protein. Here the sample spans around 68,000 distinct CDR3 sequences, around 4% being singletons. Sequencing was carried out using PBMCs. These receptors all come from a man aged 45-65 years with multiple sclerosis.

This clonotype was picked up many times. The chain combines TRBV4-1 with TRBJ2-1, with D tentatively TRBD1 or TRBD2 (6 bases each). CDR3 length: 16 residues. The V gene's germline CDR1 is MGHRA and CDR2 YSYEKL. V lost 3 bases and J 6 bases, leaving 18 bases between the germline ends. The CDR3 is CASSHPKLGGSNEQFF. The CDR3 nucleotides are TGCGCCAGCAGCCACCCCAAACTCGGGGGCTCCAATGAGCAGTTCTTC.

Many counts were recorded for this clonotype. A much larger clone differs by one base, so this may be a read error. The chain combines TRBV7-2 with TRBJ1-5; D is ambiguous. In germline, CDR1 is SGHTA, CDR2 FQGNSA. The CDR3 contains 13 residues. DNA for the CDR3: TGTGCCAGCAGCTTAGATAGCAATCAGCCCCAGAATTTT. This encodes CASSLDSNQPQNF.

In this sample, this clonotype turned up many times. The genes are TRBV5-1 and TRBJ1-4; no clear D. The CDR3 contains 13 residues. The germline V gene has CDR1 SGHRS and CDR2 YFSETQ. V lost 4 bases to trimming and J lost 3 bases, with 7 bases between them. Written as DNA, the CDR3 is TGCGCCAGCAGCGGGGAGGCTAATGAAAAACTGTTTTTT. Protein: CASSGEANEKLFF.

Ten or more counts support this clonotype. V and J are TRBV11-2 and TRBJ1-2; TRBD1 agrees at 11 bases. The CDR3 is 15 residues long. The junction had 3 bases not matched to a gene; V was cut back by 2 bases and J by 4 bases. Germline CDR1 and CDR2: SGHAT and FQNNGV. The CDR3 DNA reads as TGTGCCAGCAGCTTATGGGACAGGGGGGTCTATGGCTACACCTTC. It translates to CASSLWDRGVYGYTF.

This clonotype has at least ten counts. V is TRBV28 and J is TRBJ1-1; D gene ambiguous. The CDR3 runs to 13 residues. The germline CDR1 and CDR2 sequences are MDHEN and SYDVKM. Trimming shortened V by 8 bases and J by 0 bases, and 10 bases separated the two germline ends. CDR3 sequence: CASFGQMNTEAFF. The DNA of the CDR3 is TGTGCCAGCTTCGGCCAAATGAACACTGAAGCTTTCTTT.

This clonotype was observed many times. This chain uses TRBV20-1 with TRBJ2-3; TRBD2 agrees at 8 bases. Germline V gives CDR1 DFQATT, CDR2 SNEGSKA (reference sequence). The CDR3 is made up of 15 amino acids. V was clipped by 0 bases and J by 4 bases; unmatched bases: 6. The CDR3 DNA reads as TGCAGTGCTAGAGATCATAGGACTAGCCCAGATACGCAGTATTTT. It encodes CSARDHRTSPDTQYF.

This clonotype was picked up many times. The chain recombines TRBV6-5 with TRBJ2-5; possibly TRBD1 for D (5 bases). Germline loops: CDR1 MNHEY, CDR2 SVGAGI. Trimming cost V 0 bases and J 2 bases, with 10 bases left between them. The CDR3 length is 15 residues. The CDR3, as DNA: TGTGCCAGCAGTTACTCTGGACACAAACAAGAGACCCAGTACTTC. It encodes CASSYSGHKQETQYF.